The source of this T cell receptor (beta chain) is a study of Ad26.COV2.S vaccination and SARS-CoV-2 variants. Study overall: In the study, Ad26.COV2.S was injected intramuscularly once, or twice 56 days apart. Findings and limits, study-wide: Non-spike TCR breadth was similar in vaccine and placebo recipients.

The V gene lost 4 bases and the J gene lost 8 bases, with 8 bases spanning the gap. Germline V gene lookup returns CDR1 SEHNR and CDR2 FQNEAQ (reference sequence). The CDR3 runs to 12 residues. Treatment in this sample: 19 received Ad26.COV2.S at low or high dose, single or two shots; roughly five received placebo; per-sample allocation not given. Day 63 after the first vaccine or placebo injection was the time point for sampling. Donation came from an adult in Boston who was aged 18-55 years. Only one count was recorded for this clone. What it binds is not known. Only in-frame clones appear in the TCRdb table, and some are missing; sequencing was by immunoSEQ multiplex PCR. Of some 290,000 clones in the sample, 85% were seen once.

The receptor's source is a person between 18 and 65 years old who received the Ad26.COV2.S COVID-19 vaccine or a placebo. The sample consisted of peripheral blood, taken in a trial of Ad26.COV2.S vaccine versus placebo. This chain joins TRBV7-9 and TRBJ1-4; D uncertain. DNA for the CDR3: TGTGCCAGCAGCTACATAGGGGAAAAACTGTTTTTT. Protein: CASSYIGEKLFF.